This T cell receptor beta chain was recorded in a study of blood T cells in healthy people across ages. Study-level information: There was about one barcoded beta molecule captured by template switching per two T cells.

About this clonotype itself: No antigen is known for it.

PCR was performed a second time for about 6 to 12 cycles using a sample-barcoded 5' primer and a J-beta primer mix. TCRdb fed the 5' RACE reads into MiXCR, producing one record per CDR3 protein. The table has about 1.6 million distinct CDR3 sequences, about 35% seen once. This CDR3 has 15 residues. The germline V and J ends were trimmed by 5 bases and 1 base, with 13 bases remaining between them. General observations from the study: One million T cells yielded diversity estimates that were considered underestimates. TCR beta diversity, measured per million T cells, fell in a roughly linear way with age.

The rearrangement uses TRBV12-3 or TRBV12-4 and TRBJ2-3; D tentatively fits TRBD1 or TRBD2 (6 bases each). Sequencing used blood. The clonotype was recovered from a young woman in good health. CDR3 coding DNA: TGTGCCAGCAGTCTAGGGGGGTTCGGCACAGATACGCAGTATTTT. It specifies CASSLGGFGTDTQYF.